One and the same sample provided the 8 T cell receptor beta chains below, sequenced in a study of cytomegalovirus exposure and HLA in healthy donors. Primers for the PCR totalled 60 Vbeta and 13 Jbeta. The repertoire was sequenced with immunoSEQ multiplex PCR; TCRdb's copy has only in-frame clones and lacks some. The top ten hold less than 15% of the sample, which has some 120,000 clones, about 78% seen once. The source material was PBMCs. The source of these receptors is a woman in her thirties or forties in good health and CMV-seropositive.

This clone was observed a handful of times. The chain recombines TRBV10-3 with TRBJ1-2, with 9 bases identical to TRBD1. V lost 3 bases and J lost 9; bases outside the gene matches: 2. The CDR3 runs to 12 residues. Germline CDR1 is ENHRY and CDR2 is SYGVKD. The CDR3 DNA is TGTGCCATCAGTGAAGACAGGGGGTGCTACACCTTC. The encoded protein is CAISEDRGCYTF.

The chain joins TRBV28 to TRBJ1-5; maybe TRBD1 (5 bases). CDR3 size: 13 residues. V dropped 11 bases and J dropped 5 bases, with 16 bases sitting between them. Germline lookup yields CDR1 MDHEN and CDR2 SYDVKM. DNA of the CDR3: TGTGCCGGATGGGGGGGGGTTGATCAGCCCCAGCATTTT. Protein sequence: CAGWGGVDQPQHF.

In its sample, this clone was seen a few times. The chain combines TRBV9 with TRBJ1-5; weak D call: TRBD1 (6 bases). V was clipped by 0 bases and J by 7 bases, with 14 bases between them. This CDR3 has 15 residues. The germline V gene has CDR1 SGDLS and CDR2 YYNGEE. DNA of the CDR3: TGTGCCAGCAGCGTAGGGCAGGGGTTTCAACAGCCCCAGCATTTT. It is translated as CASSVGQGFQQPQHF. Full variable domain (rest looked up from reference TRBV9 and TRBJ1-5): DSGVTQTPKHLITATGQRVTLRCSPRSGDLSVYWYQQSLDQGLQFLIQYYNGEERAKGNILERFSAQQFPDLHSELNLSSLELGDSALYFCASSVGQGFQQPQHFGDGTRLSIL.

The chain employs TRBV15 and TRBJ2-5; 8 nucleotides agree with TRBD2. The CDR3 spans 16 residues. V trimming: 1 base; J trimming: 1 base; junction bases outside the gene matches: 5. Per the germline V gene, CDR1 is LNHNV and CDR2 is YYDKDF (reference sequence). The chain's CDR3 is CATSRVRGATQETQYF. In DNA, the CDR3 is TGTGCCACCAGCAGAGTGCGGGGGGCCACCCAAGAGACCCAGTACTTC.

For this clone: Other DNA sequences from this sample encode an identical CDR3 as well. The J gene is TRBJ1-2, the V gene TRBV2; no clear D. The germline CDR1 and CDR2 sequences are SNHLY and FYNNEI. This CDR3 is 14 amino acids long. Deletions cut 1 base from V and 5 bases from J, with 11 bases between. CDR3 DNA: TGTGCCAGCAGTGAAGAGCTGGGGAGATATGGCTACACCTTC. Its protein is CASSEELGRYGYTF. The entire variable domain, with the rest obtained from reference TRBV2 and TRBJ1-2, is as follows: EPEVTQTPSHQVTQMGQEVILRCVPISNHLYFYWYRQILGQKVEFLVSFYNNEISEKSEIFDDQFSVERPDGSNFTLKIRSTKLEDSAMYFCASSEELGRYGYTFGSGTRLTVV.

This clone was found once. The chain combines TRBV5-1 with TRBJ2-1; 12 positions agree with TRBD2. V shed 5 bases and J 8 bases; nucleotides not matched to a gene: 11. The CDR3 is 16 residues long. From germline, CDR1 is SGHRS and CDR2 YFSETQ. DNA of the CDR3: TGCGCCAGCAGTTTCGCTCTAGCGGGGGGGCCCCATGAGCAGTTCTTC. It specifies CASSFALAGGPHEQFF.

The rearrangement links TRBV6-5 to TRBJ1-1; 7 bases match TRBD1. From germline, CDR1 is MNHEY and CDR2 SVGAGI. There are 13 residues in the CDR3. After removal of 6 bases from V and 4 bases from J, the junction contained 5 bases not matched to a gene. The CDR3 nucleotides are TGTGCCAGCAGGCGACAGGGTGGCACTGAAGCTTTCTTT. Its translation is CASRRQGGTEAFF.

This clone was observed a handful of times. The chain recombines TRBV19 with TRBJ1-5, with a possible D match to TRBD1 (5 bases). The CDR3 is made up of 13 amino acids. Germline loops: CDR1 LNHDA, CDR2 SQIVND (reference sequence). V was trimmed by 10 bases and J by 6 bases, leaving 16 bases between them. DNA of the CDR3: TGTGCCACCGACAAGCAGGGAGGTCAGCCCCAGCATTTT. Translation: CATDKQGGQPQHF.